The clone carrying this TCR beta chain was observed a few times. The antigen is undetermined. Libraries were prepared by immunoSEQ multiplex PCR; TCRdb keeps only in-frame clonotypes and omits some of them. This sample has 95,000 or so clones, with approximately 93% found just once. The data stem from a study of T cell responses to AZD1222 COVID-19 vaccine. The V end lost 3 bases, the J end lost 0 bases, and 7 bases lay between the germline ends. CDR1 is DFQATT and CDR2 is SNEGSKA in the germline V gene (reference sequence). There are 13 residues in the CDR3. Study-wide results and limits: Only 5 to 7 AZD1222 recipients tested seropositive at baseline. Within unmutated variant regions lay the reported targets of nearly half of spike-specific TCRs.

V and J are TRBV20-1 and TRBJ2-3, with D perhaps TRBD1 (5 bases). This material consisted of peripheral blood, taken 28 days after the second AZD1222 dose. The receptor's source is an adult who received the AZD1222 COVID-19 vaccine. This CDR3 reads CSASGASTDTQYF. The CDR3 DNA reads as TGCAGTGCTAGTGGGGCTAGCACAGATACGCAGTATTTT.